This T cell receptor (beta chain) was obtained from a study of control samples from healthy donors and cancer patients. Using immunoSEQ multiplex PCR, the repertoire was profiled, and TCRdb retains in-frame clones only, with some absent. The sample carries fewer than 90,000 clones, 70% to 90% recorded once. Germline CDR1 and CDR2: SGHAT and FQDESV (reference sequence). V shed 5 bases and J shed 2 bases, with 11 bases lying between them. This CDR3 spans 14 amino acids. This clonotype originated in an older woman with head and neck cancer. V is TRBV11-1 and J is TRBJ2-3, with D uncertain. Sequenced material: PBMCs. CDR3 DNA sequence: TGTGCCAGCAGCCCTGAGATGGTCACAGATACGCAGTATTTT. Its protein is CASSPEMVTDTQYF.